Sequencing of this T cell receptor beta chain was carried out in a study of blood T cell repertoires in COVID-19. Overall study context: From the United States, Italy and Spain came samples of acute and convalescent COVID-19.

The junction had 3 bases not matched to a gene; V was cut back by 2 bases and J by 3 bases. CDR1 is SNHLY and CDR2 is FYNNEI in the germline V gene. The CDR3 has 15 amino acids. Profiling relied on immunoSEQ multiplex PCR, and the TCRdb table lists in-frame clones only, not all of them. Here the sample spans about 200,000 clones, 84% being singletons. Sequenced: peripheral blood. The TCR was taken from a man aged 50-59 years with active or convalescent COVID-19. This chain joins TRBV2 and TRBJ2-5; 10 bases align to TRBD1. The DNA for the CDR3 is TGTGCCAGCAGTGAAACCGGGACAGGGGAAGAGACCCAGTACTTC. This sequence encodes CASSETGTGEETQYF.